One sample yielded the 8 T cell receptor beta chains listed below, sequenced in a study of blood T cell repertoires in COVID-19. Generated by immunoSEQ multiplex PCR, the TCRdb table keeps only in-frame clones and is missing some. The repertoire holds 200,000 to 250,000 clones, with around 80% as singletons. Sequenced: PBMCs or T cells enriched from blood (not recorded which). Receptors originate from a man aged 40-49 years who had recovered from COVID-19.

This clone came up a few times. CDR3 region: CASSLSGGRREQFF. CDR3 bases: TGTGCCAGCAGCTTGTCGGGAGGGAGGCGGGAGCAGTTCTTC. The V and J genes are TRBV5-4 and TRBJ2-1; 8 bases are a match to TRBD2. Trimming took 1 base from V and 10 from J; bases not matched to a gene: 7. The CDR3 is 14 residues long. Germline values: CDR1 SGHNT, CDR2 YYREEE (reference sequence). The entire variable domain, with the rest obtained from reference TRBV5-4 and TRBJ2-1, is as follows: ETGVTQSPTHLIKTRGQQVTLRCSSQSGHNTVSWYQQALGQGPQFIFQYYREEENGRGNFPPRFSGLQFPNYSSELNVNALELDDSALYLCASSLSGGRREQFFGPGTRLTVL.

The chain is built from TRBV7-2 and TRBJ1-6; 9 nucleotides line up with TRBD1. From germline, CDR1 is SGHTA and CDR2 FQGNSA. After removal of 3 bases from V and 9 bases from J, the junction contained 6 bases not matched to a gene. The CDR3 runs to 15 residues. CDR3 sequence (DNA): TGTGCCAGCAGCTTTTCCGGGACAGGGAGTTCACCCCTCCACTTT. Translated: CASSFSGTGSSPLHF.

The chain has TRBV2 and TRBJ2-7, with D perhaps matching TRBD2 (5 bases). CDR1 is SNHLY, CDR2 FYNNEI, per germline. The CDR3 is 12 amino acids. V was trimmed by 4 bases and J by 3 bases, leaving 7 bases between them. In nucleotides, the CDR3 is TGTGCCAGCAGTGTGGACTTCTACGAGCAGTACTTC. Its translation is CASSVDFYEQYF.

V and J are TRBV11-2 and TRBJ2-1, with D tentatively TRBD2 (6 bases). V lost 5 bases to trimming and J lost 4 bases, with 24 bases between them. The V gene's germline CDR1 is SGHAT and CDR2 FQNNGV. The CDR3 has 18 amino acids. CDR3: CASSPKPSLAVPYNEQFF. DNA of the CDR3: TGTGCCAGCAGCCCGAAGCCCTCGTTAGCGGTACCTTACAATGAGCAGTTCTTC.

This sequence joins TRBV3-1 (or the pseudogene TRBV3-2) and TRBJ2-3; the D gene is possibly TRBD2 (5 bases). The ends were cut back, 3 bases at V and 1 base at J, with 11 bases in the middle. Germline values: CDR1 LGHDT, CDR2 YNNKEL (reference sequence). The CDR3 extends over 15 amino acids. DNA for the CDR3: TGTGCCAGCAGCCAGGGCACTAGGGGCACAGATACGCAGTATTTT. It codes for CASSQGTRGTDTQYF.

This sequence joins TRBV28 and TRBJ2-1; the D gene is possibly TRBD1 (6 bases). The CDR3 has 14 residues. Trimming removed 6 bases from V and 9 bases from J, with 18 bases in between. Germline V gives CDR1 MDHEN, CDR2 SYDVKM. The DNA of the CDR3 is TGTGCCAGCAGAACGACAGGCCCCTTTGGTGAGCAGTTCTTC. This translates into CASRTTGPFGEQFF.

The chain carries TRBV14 and TRBJ2-5, with D tentatively TRBD1 (6 bases). Trimming pared 4 bases from V and 5 bases from J, leaving 17 bases between. CDR3 length: 15 amino acids. Looked up from germline, CDR1 is SGHDN and CDR2 is FVKESK. The CDR3 nucleotides are TGTGCCAGCAGCCTACTCGGCAGGGGTTCTGAGACCCAGTACTTC. It translates to CASSLLGRGSETQYF.

This clone was seen more than once but under ten times. V gene TRBV16 combines with J gene TRBJ2-7; D is perhaps TRBD1 (5 bases). This CDR3 has 15 amino acids. Trimming took 4 bases from V and 0 from J, leaving 13 bases between them. Germline V CDR1 and CDR2: KGHSY, FQNENV. CDR3 in amino acids: CASSPALTDSYEQYF. CDR3 nucleotide sequence: TGTGCCAGCAGCCCAGCATTGACAGACTCCTACGAGCAGTACTTC.